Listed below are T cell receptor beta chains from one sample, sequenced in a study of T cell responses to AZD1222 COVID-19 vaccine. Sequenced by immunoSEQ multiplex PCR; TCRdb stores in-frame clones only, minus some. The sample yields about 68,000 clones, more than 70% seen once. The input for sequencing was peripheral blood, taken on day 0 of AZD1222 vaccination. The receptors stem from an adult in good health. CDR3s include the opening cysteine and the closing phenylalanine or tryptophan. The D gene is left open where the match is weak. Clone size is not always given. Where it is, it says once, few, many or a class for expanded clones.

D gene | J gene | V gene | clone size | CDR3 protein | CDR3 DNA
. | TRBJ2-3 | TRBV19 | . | CASSIRLGTDTQYF | TGTGCCAGTAGTATTCGGTTAGGCACAGATACGCAGTATTTT
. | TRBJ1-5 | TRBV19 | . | CASSITGQRGNQPQHF | TGTGCCAGTAGTATAACAGGGCAAAGGGGCAATCAGCCCCAGCATTTT
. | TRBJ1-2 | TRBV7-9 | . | CASSLVQGPNYGYTF | TGTGCCAGCAGCTTAGTCCAGGGACCTAACTATGGCTACACCTTC
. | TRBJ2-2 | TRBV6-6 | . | CASSQPLDRNTGELFF | TGTGCCAGCAGCCAACCACTGGACAGAAACACCGGGGAGCTGTTTTTT
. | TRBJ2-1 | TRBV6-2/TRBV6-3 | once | CASSVLAGSYNEQFF | TGTGCCAGCAGTGTCCTTGCGGGTTCCTACAATGAGCAGTTCTTC
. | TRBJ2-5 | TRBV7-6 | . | CASSLEGVQYQETQYF | TGTGCCAGCAGCTTAGAGGGGGTGCAATACCAAGAGACCCAGTACTTC
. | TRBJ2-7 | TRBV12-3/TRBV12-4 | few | CASNLSGYEQYF | TGTGCCAGCAATTTGAGTGGTTACGAGCAGTACTTC
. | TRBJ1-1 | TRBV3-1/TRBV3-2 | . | CASSQIENTEAFF | TGTGCCAGCAGCCAAATAGAAAATACTGAAGCTTTCTTT
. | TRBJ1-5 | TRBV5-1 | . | CASSEGGSNQPQHF | TGCGCCAGCAGTGAGGGGGGAAGCAATCAGCCCCAGCATTTT
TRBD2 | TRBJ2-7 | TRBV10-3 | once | CAISESELAGPSYEQYF | TGTGCCATCAGTGAGTCTGAATTAGCGGGGCCCTCCTACGAGCAGTACTTC
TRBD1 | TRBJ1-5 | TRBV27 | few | CASSFLTGQGHVNQPQHF | TGTGCCAGCAGTTTCCTCACAGGACAGGGACATGTCAATCAGCCCCAGCATTTT
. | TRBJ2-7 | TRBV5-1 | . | CASRLDSTYEQYF | TGCGCCAGCAGGTTGGACAGTACATACGAGCAGTACTTC
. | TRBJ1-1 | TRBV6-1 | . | CASSEEGGTFF | TGTGCCAGCAGTGAAGAGGGAGGAACTTTCTTT
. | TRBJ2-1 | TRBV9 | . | CASSLNPSYNEQFF | TGTGCCAGCAGCCTCAACCCTTCCTACAATGAGCAGTTCTTC
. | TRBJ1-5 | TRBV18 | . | CASSPGTYQPQHF | TGTGCCAGCTCCCCCGGGACATATCAGCCCCAGCATTTT
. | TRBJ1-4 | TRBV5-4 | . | CASSLKQQGIGTNEKLFF | TGTGCCAGCAGCCTAAAACAACAGGGAATAGGAACTAATGAAAAACTGTTTTTT
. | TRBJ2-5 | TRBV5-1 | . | CASSAGPVGSETQYF | TGCGCCAGCAGCGCGGGACCGGTGGGTTCCGAGACCCAGTACTTC
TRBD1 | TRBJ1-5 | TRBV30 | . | CAWNQGAGNQPQHF | TGTGCCTGGAATCAGGGGGCTGGGAATCAGCCCCAGCATTTT
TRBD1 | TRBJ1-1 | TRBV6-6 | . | CASNTGQGTGAFF | TGTGCCAGCAACACGGGGCAGGGGACAGGAGCTTTCTTT
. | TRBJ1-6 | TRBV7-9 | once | CASSAGSPLHF | TGTGCCAGCAGCGCCGGTTCACCCCTCCACTTT
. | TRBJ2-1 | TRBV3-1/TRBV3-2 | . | CASSLPESSYNEQFF | TGTGCCAGCAGCCTCCCCGAGAGCTCCTACAATGAGCAGTTCTTC
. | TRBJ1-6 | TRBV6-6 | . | CASLDELYSPLHF | TGTGCCAGCTTAGACGAACTTTATTCACCCCTCCACTTT
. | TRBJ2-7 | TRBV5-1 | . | CASSFPPAYEQYF | TGCGCCAGCAGCTTCCCCCCCGCCTACGAGCAGTACTTC
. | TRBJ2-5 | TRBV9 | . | CASTDGGQETQYF | TGTGCCAGCACCGATGGGGGGCAGGAGACCCAGTACTTC
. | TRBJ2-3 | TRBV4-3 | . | CASSQASGFADTQYF | TGCGCCAGCAGCCAAGCGAGCGGGTTCGCGGATACGCAGTATTTT
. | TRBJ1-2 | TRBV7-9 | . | CASSLGDRPTGYTF | TGTGCCAGCAGCTTAGGAGACAGGCCAACCGGCTACACCTTC
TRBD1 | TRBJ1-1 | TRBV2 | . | CASRKQGDTEAFF | TGTGCCAGCCGTAAACAGGGGGACACTGAAGCTTTCTTT
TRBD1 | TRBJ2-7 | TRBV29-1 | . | CSVGWTGGNYEQYF | TGCAGCGTTGGATGGACAGGGGGCAACTACGAGCAGTACTTC
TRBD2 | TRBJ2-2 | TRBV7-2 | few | CASSFLAGVGNTGELFF | TGTGCCAGCAGCTTCTTAGCGGGGGTAGGGAACACCGGGGAGCTGTTTTTT
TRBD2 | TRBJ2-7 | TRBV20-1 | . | CSASRLASIPYEQYF | TGCAGTGCGAGTCGACTAGCCTCGATTCCCTACGAGCAGTACTTC
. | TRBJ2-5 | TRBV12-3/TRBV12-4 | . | CASGGAETQYF | TGTGCCAGCGGGGGGGCGGAGACCCAGTACTTC
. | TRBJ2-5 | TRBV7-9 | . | CASSLTGTPRADQETQYF | TGTGCCAGCAGCTTAACCGGGACTCCCCGCGCTGACCAAGAGACCCAGTACTTC
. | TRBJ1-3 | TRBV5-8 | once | CASSLYRNSGNTIYF | TGTGCCAGCAGCTTGTACCGGAACTCTGGAAACACCATATATTTT
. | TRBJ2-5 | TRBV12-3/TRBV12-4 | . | CASGRQETQYF | TGTGCCAGCGGAAGGCAAGAGACCCAGTACTTC
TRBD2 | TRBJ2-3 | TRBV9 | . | CASSVTGTRSDTQYF | TGTGCCAGCAGCGTAACCGGGACTAGATCCGATACGCAGTATTTT
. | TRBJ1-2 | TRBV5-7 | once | CASSPKDGANYGYTF | TGTGCCAGCAGCCCCAAGGACGGAGCTAACTATGGCTACACCTTC
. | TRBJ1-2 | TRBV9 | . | CASSKSPHLQPNYGYTF | TGTGCCAGCAGCAAAAGTCCTCATCTCCAGCCTAACTATGGCTACACCTTC
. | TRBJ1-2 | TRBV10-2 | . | CASSVARVTNGYTF | TGCGCCAGCAGTGTAGCTCGAGTTACGAATGGCTACACCTTC
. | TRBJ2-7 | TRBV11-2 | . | CASSFGTEAYEQYF | TGTGCCAGCAGCTTCGGGACGGAGGCCTACGAGCAGTACTTC
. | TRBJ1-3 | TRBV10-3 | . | CAISESSGVRGNTIYF | TGTGCCATCAGTGAGTCATCGGGGGTGCGAGGAAACACCATATATTTT
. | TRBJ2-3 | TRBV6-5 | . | CASSYSTGGITDTQYF | TGTGCCAGCAGTTACTCGACGGGGGGCATCACAGATACGCAGTATTTT
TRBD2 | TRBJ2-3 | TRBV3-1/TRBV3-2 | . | CASSRGGGTSGGAGTDTQYF | TGTGCCAGCAGCCGCGGCGGAGGGACTAGCGGGGGGGCGGGCACAGATACGCAGTATTTT
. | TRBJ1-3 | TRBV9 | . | CASSVVGSPSGNTIYF | TGTGCCAGCAGCGTAGTGGGATCCCCCTCTGGAAACACCATATATTTT
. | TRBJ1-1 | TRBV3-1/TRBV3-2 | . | CASSQVPGRTEAFF | TGTGCCAGCAGCCAAGTCCCAGGGAGGACTGAAGCTTTCTTT
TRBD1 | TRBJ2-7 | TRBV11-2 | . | CASSPGTAQYF | TGTGCCAGCAGCCCGGGGACAGCCCAGTACTTC
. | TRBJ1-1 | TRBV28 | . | CASSYLQGFNTEAFF | TGTGCCAGCAGTTACCTTCAGGGCTTTAACACTGAAGCTTTCTTT
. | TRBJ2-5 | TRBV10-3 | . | CATGDSGQETQYF | TGTGCCACGGGGGACAGTGGACAAGAGACCCAGTACTTC
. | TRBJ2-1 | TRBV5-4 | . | CASSEDSYSYNEQFF | TGTGCCAGCAGCGAAGACAGTTACTCCTACAATGAGCAGTTCTTC
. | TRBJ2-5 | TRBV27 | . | CASSDALSETQYF | TGTGCCAGCAGCGACGCTCTATCGGAGACCCAGTACTTC
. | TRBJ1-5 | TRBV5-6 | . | CASSPGPRGPDPSNQPQHF | TGTGCCAGCAGCCCCGGGCCCCGCGGACCTGATCCTAGCAATCAGCCCCAGCATTTT
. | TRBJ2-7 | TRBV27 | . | CASSLRQGEQYF | TGTGCCAGCAGTTTAAGGCAGGGGGAGCAGTACTTC
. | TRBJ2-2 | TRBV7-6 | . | CASSLAPSSANTGELFF | TGTGCCAGCAGCTTAGCACCCAGCTCCGCGAACACCGGGGAGCTGTTTTTT
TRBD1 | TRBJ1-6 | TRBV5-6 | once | CASSLTGQGESPLHF | TGTGCCAGCAGCTTGACAGGACAGGGGGAATCACCCCTCCACTTT
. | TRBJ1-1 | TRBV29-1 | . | CSVENSDRYF | TGCAGCGTCGAAAACTCGGACAGATATTTT
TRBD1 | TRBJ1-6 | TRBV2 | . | CASTWTGVNSPLHF | TGTGCCAGCACTTGGACAGGGGTTAATTCACCCCTCCACTTT
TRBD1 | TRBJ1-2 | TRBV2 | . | CASSRMGQGSDYTF | TGTGCCAGCTCCCGGATGGGACAGGGGTCGGACTACACCTTC
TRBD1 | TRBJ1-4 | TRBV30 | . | CAWSVGGQGGTNEKLFF | TGTGCCTGGAGTGTAGGGGGACAGGGTGGAACTAATGAAAAACTGTTTTTT
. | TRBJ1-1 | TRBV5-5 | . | CASSLRVRGNTEAFF | TGTGCCAGCAGCTTGCGAGTGAGGGGGAACACTGAAGCTTTCTTT